The 10 T cell receptor beta chains below all came from one sample that was sequenced in a study of blood T cell repertoires in COVID-19. The table came from immunoSEQ multiplex PCR; TCRdb's copy has only in-frame clones and leaves some out. The sample contains 380,000 or so clones, around 92% of which appear only once. Sequenced: peripheral blood. The receptors were gathered from a man between 40 and 49 years old with acute or convalescent COVID-19.

The chain carries TRBV19 and TRBJ1-6; 9 bases line up with TRBD1. Germline CDR1 LNHDA, CDR2 SQIVND (reference sequence). The CDR3 is 14 amino acids. Unmatched junction bases numbered 3, after V lost 5 bases and J lost 7 bases. The CDR3 region has the DNA TGTGCCAGTAGTTTGACAGGGGGAAATTCACCCCTCCACTTT. Translated, it gives CASSLTGGNSPLHF.

This clone was detected only a few times. This sequence joins TRBV14 and TRBJ1-1, with no clear D. CDR1 is SGHDN, CDR2 FVKESK, per germline. This CDR3 spans 16 amino acids. The ends were cut back, 0 bases at V and 6 bases at J, with 17 bases in the middle. CDR3 region: CASSQERREGTPEAFF. The DNA for the CDR3 is TGTGCCAGCAGCCAAGAGAGACGGGAGGGTACCCCTGAAGCTTTCTTT.

V and J are TRBV27 and TRBJ1-5; D might be TRBD1 (5 bases). Per the germline V gene, CDR1 is MNHEY and CDR2 is SMNVEV (reference sequence). V lost 2 bases and J 11 bases, leaving 19 bases between the germline ends. There are 15 residues in the CDR3. The CDR3: CASSLGVDSPLTQHF. DNA for the CDR3: TGTGCCAGCAGTTTAGGCGTCGACAGTCCTTTGACCCAGCATTTT.

The chain combines TRBV29-1 with TRBJ2-3; 8 bases match TRBD2. This CDR3 is built from 16 residues. CDR1 and CDR2 from the germline V gene are SQVTM and ANQGSEA. V dropped 6 bases and J dropped 2; count of bases not matched to a gene: 13. The CDR3 region is CSVLRGGGGVTDTQYF. The CDR3 DNA is TGCAGCGTCCTACGGGGGGGTGGCGGGGTCACAGATACGCAGTATTTT.

The genes are TRBV19 and TRBJ1-2; D might be TRBD1 (6 bases). V shed 7 bases and J shed 3 bases, with 9 bases lying between them. The CDR3 totals 12 residues. Per germline, CDR1 LNHDA and CDR2 SQIVND (reference sequence). CDR3 in amino acids: CASTRQDYGYTF. CDR3 sequence (DNA): TGTGCCAGTACTCGACAGGACTATGGCTACACCTTC.

The gene calls are TRBV7-2 and TRBJ2-2, with D maybe TRBD2 (6 bases). The CDR3 extends over 15 amino acids. Looked up from germline, CDR1 is SGHTA and CDR2 is FQGNSA. Trimming took 0 bases from V and 4 from J, leaving 9 bases between them. CDR3 loop: CASSLAAGFTGELFF. For the CDR3, the DNA is TGTGCCAGCAGCTTAGCGGCGGGGTTCACCGGGGAGCTGTTTTTT.

The V and J genes are TRBV7-2 and TRBJ1-2; the D gene is possibly TRBD1 (6 bases). The germline CDR1 and CDR2 sequences are SGHTA and FQGNSA. V was trimmed by 4 bases and J by 3 bases, leaving 15 bases between them. This CDR3 spans 15 amino acids. This chain's CDR3 is CASSSPFRTDYGYTF. The CDR3 region has the DNA TGTGCCAGCAGCTCGCCGTTCCGGACAGACTATGGCTACACCTTC.

The chain couples TRBV6-5 to TRBJ2-7; 11 bases agree with TRBD2. CDR1 and CDR2 from the germline V gene are MNHEY and SVGAGI. Trimming cost V 3 bases and J 3 bases; bases outside gene matches: 7. The CDR3 covers 16 residues. CDR3 sequence (DNA): TGTGCCAGCAGTTATGGGACTAGCGGATCGAACTACGAGCAGTACTTC. Translating gives CASSYGTSGSNYEQYF.

The V gene is TRBV11-2, the J gene TRBJ1-6; 7 nucleotides line up with TRBD1. The germline V gene has CDR1 SGHAT and CDR2 FQNNGV. CDR3 length: 15 residues. With 2 bases clipped from V and 11 bases from J, the junction kept 9 bases outside the gene matches. DNA for the CDR3: TGTGCCAGCAGCTTACGCGACAGGGAAAGGCCACCCCTCCACTTT. Its translation: CASSLRDRERPPLHF.

CDR3 residues: CASSGRTGLNTGELFF. Written as DNA, the CDR3 is TGCGCCAGCAGCGGAAGGACAGGGTTGAACACCGGGGAGCTGTTTTTT. The gene calls are TRBV5-1 and TRBJ2-2, with 8 positions matching TRBD1. The J segment lost 1 base and the V segment lost 4 bases, leaving 6 bases of the junction unmatched. The CDR3 is 16 amino acids. The germline CDR1 and CDR2 sequences are SGHRS and YFSETQ.